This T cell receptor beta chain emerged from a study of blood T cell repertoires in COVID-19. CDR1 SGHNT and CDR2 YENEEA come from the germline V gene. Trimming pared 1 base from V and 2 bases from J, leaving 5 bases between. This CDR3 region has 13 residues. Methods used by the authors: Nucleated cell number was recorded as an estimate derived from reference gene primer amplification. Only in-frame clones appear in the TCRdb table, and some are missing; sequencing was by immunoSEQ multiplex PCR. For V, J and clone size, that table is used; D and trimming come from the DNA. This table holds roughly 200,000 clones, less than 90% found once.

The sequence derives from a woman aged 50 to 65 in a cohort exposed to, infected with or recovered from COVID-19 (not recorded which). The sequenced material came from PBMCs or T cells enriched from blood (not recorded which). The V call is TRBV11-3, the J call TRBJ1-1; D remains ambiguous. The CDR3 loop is CASSLVTNTEAFF. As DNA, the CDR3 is TGTGCCAGCAGCTTAGTGACTAACACTGAAGCTTTCTTT.